This T cell receptor (beta chain) originates from a study of blood T cell repertoires in COVID-19. Overall study: Acute and convalescent COVID-19 specimens originated in the United States, Italy and Spain. Nucleic acid was either cDNA or gDNA, and it came from T cells, B-cell-depleted T cells, or PBMCs.

The data were produced by immunoSEQ multiplex PCR, yet TCRdb's version contains in-frame clones alone and is incomplete. This table holds some 46,000 clones, about four fifths found once. The V end was cut by 6 bases, the J end by 0 bases, with 8 bases between. The CDR3 loop spans 13 amino acids. The chain recombines TRBV12-3 or TRBV12-4 with TRBJ1-1; D uncertain. Source material: peripheral blood. This clonotype was obtained from a woman aged 60-75 years with acute or convalescent COVID-19. CDR3 nucleotide sequence: TGTGCCAGCAGGGGAGGTATGAACACTGAAGCTTTCTTT. It specifies CASRGGMNTEAFF.